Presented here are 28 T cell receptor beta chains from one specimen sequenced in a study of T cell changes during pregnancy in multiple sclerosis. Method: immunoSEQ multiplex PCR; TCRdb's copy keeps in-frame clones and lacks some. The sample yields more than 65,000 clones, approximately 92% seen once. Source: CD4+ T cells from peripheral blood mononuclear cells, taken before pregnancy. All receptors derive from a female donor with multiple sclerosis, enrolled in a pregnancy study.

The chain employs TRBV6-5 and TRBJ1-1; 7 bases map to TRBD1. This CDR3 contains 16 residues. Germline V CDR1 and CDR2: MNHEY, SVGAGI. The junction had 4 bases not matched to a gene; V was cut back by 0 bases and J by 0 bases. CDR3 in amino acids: CASSYSRGRMNTEAFF. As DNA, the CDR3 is TGTGCCAGCAGTTACTCGAGGGGGCGCATGAACACTGAAGCTTTCTTT.

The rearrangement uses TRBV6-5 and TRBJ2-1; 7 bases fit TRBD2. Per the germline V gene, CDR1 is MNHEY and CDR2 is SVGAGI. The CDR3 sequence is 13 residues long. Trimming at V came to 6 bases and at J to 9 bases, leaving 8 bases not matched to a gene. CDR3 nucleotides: TGTGCCAGCAGCAGATCTAGGGAGGGTGAGCAGTTCTTC. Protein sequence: CASSRSREGEQFF.

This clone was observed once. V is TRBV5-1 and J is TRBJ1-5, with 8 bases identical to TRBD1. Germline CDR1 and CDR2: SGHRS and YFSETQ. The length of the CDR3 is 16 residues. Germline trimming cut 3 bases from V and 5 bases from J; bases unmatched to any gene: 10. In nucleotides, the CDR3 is TGCGCCAGCAGCTCTGGTCCTGACAGGGGCTATCAGCCCCAGCATTTT. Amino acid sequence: CASSSGPDRGYQPQHF.

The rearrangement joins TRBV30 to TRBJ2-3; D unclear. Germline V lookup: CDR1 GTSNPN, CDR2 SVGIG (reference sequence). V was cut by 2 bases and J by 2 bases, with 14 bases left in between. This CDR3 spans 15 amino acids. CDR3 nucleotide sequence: TGTGCCTGGAGTTGGGCCGTTAAAATCACAGATACGCAGTATTTT. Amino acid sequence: CAWSWAVKITDTQYF.

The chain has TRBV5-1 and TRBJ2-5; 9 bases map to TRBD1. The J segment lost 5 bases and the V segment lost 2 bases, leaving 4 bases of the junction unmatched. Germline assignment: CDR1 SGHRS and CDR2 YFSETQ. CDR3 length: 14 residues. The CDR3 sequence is CASSFGQGKETQYF. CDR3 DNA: TGCGCCAGCAGCTTTGGACAGGGGAAGGAGACCCAGTACTTC.

The CDR3 DNA is TGTGCCAGCAGCGTAGCGGCAGGGGGCGTAGCAGATACGCAGTATTTT. As protein: CASSVAAGGVADTQYF. The chain recombines TRBV9 with TRBJ2-3, with 8 bases fitting TRBD1. CDR3 length: 16 residues. Per the germline V gene, CDR1 is SGDLS and CDR2 is YYNGEE. V was clipped by 0 bases and J by 4 bases; unmatched bases: 7.

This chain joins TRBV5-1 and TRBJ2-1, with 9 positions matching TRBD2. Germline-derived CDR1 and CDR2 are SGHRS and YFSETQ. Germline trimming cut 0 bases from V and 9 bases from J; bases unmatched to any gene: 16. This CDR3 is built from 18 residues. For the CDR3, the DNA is TGCGCCAGCAGCTTGGCCATACGTGTTGCGGGAGGGCCAGGTGAGCAGTTCTTC. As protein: CASSLAIRVAGGPGEQFF. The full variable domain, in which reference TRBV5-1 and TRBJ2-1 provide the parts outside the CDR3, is KAGVTQTPRYLIKTRGQQVTLSCSPISGHRSVSWYQQTPGQGLQFLFEYFSETQRNKGNFPGRFSGRQFSNSRSEMNVSTLELGDSALYLCASSLAIRVAGGPGEQFFGPGTRLTVL.

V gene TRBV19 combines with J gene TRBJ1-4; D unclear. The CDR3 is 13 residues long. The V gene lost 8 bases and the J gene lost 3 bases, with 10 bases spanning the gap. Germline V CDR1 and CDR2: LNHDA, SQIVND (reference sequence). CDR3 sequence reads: CASGVRANEKLFF. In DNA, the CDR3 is TGTGCCAGTGGAGTGAGAGCTAATGAAAAACTGTTTTTT.

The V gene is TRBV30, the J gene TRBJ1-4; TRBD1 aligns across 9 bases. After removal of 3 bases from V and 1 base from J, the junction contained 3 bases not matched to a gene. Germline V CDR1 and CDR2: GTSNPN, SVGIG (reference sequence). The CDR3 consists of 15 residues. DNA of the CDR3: TGTGCCTGGAGACCGGGACAGGGAACTAATGAAAAACTGTTTTTT. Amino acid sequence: CAWRPGQGTNEKLFF.

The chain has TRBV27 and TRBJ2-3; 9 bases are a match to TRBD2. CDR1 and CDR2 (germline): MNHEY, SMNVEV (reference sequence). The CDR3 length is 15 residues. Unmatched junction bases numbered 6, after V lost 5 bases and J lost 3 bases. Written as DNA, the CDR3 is TGTGCCAGCAGTCCGAGGACTAGCGATACAGATACGCAGTATTTT. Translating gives CASSPRTSDTDTQYF.

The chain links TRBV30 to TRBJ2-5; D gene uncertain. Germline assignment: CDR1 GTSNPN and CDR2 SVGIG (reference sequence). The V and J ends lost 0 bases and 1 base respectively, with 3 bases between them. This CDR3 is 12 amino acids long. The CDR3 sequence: CAWSVSQETQYF. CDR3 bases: TGTGCCTGGAGTGTGAGCCAAGAGACCCAGTACTTC.

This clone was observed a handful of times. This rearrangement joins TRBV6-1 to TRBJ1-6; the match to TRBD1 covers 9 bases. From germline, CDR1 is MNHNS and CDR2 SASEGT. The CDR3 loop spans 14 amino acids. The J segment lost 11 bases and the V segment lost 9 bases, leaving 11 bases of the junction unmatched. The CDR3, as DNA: TGTGCCAGTGACCGGGACAGGGCACCCACACCCCTCCACTTT. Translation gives CASDRDRAPTPLHF.

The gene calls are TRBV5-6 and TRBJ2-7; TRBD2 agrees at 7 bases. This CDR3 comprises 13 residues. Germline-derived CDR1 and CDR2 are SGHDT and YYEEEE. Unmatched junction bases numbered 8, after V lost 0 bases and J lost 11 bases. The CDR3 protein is CASSLAGGGEKYF. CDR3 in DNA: TGTGCCAGCAGCTTGGCCGGGGGAGGGGAAAAGTACTTC.

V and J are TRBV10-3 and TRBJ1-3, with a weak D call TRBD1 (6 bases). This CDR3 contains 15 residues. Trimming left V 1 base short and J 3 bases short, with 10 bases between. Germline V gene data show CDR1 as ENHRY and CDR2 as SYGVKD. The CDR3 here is CAISEFQGSGNTIYF. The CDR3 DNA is TGTGCCATCAGTGAGTTCCAGGGGAGTGGAAACACCATATATTTT.

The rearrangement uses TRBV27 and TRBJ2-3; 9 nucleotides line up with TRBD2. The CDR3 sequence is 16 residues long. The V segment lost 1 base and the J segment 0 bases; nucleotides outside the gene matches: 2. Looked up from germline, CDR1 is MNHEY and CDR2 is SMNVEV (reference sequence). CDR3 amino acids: CASSLFAGGSTDTQYF. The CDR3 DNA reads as TGTGCCAGCAGTTTATTCGCGGGAGGGAGCACAGATACGCAGTATTTT.

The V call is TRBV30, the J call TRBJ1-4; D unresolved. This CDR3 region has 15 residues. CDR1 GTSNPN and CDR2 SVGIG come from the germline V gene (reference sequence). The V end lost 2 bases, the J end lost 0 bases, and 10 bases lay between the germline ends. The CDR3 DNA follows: TGTGCCTGGAGTCCCCCTCCTGCAACTAATGAAAAACTGTTTTTT. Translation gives CAWSPPPATNEKLFF.

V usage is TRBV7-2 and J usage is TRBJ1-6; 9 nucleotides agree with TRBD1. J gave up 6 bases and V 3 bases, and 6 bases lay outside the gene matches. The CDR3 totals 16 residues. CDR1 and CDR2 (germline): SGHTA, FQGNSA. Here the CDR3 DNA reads TGTGCCAGCAGCTTCCTACAGGGGGCACGTAATTCACCCCTCCACTTT. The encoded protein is CASSFLQGARNSPLHF.

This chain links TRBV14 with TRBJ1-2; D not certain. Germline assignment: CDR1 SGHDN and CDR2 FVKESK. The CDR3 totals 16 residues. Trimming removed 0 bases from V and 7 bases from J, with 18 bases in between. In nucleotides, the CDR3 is TGTGCCAGCAGCCAAGATTGGAGTCGGAGTACGACTGGCTACACCTTC. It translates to CASSQDWSRSTTGYTF.

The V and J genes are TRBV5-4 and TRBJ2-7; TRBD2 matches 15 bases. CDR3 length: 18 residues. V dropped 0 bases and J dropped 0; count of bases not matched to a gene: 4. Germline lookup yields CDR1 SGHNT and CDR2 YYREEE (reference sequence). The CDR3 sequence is CASSLGTSGRGSSYEQYF. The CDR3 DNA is TGTGCCAGCAGCTTGGGGACTAGCGGGAGGGGGAGCTCCTACGAGCAGTACTTC.

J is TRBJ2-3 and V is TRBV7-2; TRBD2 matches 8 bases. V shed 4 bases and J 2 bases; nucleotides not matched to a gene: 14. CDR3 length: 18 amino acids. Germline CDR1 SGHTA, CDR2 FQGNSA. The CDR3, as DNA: TGTGCCAGCAGCTCCCAGGCGGGGGGCACCCTAAACACAGATACGCAGTATTTT. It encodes CASSSQAGGTLNTDTQYF.

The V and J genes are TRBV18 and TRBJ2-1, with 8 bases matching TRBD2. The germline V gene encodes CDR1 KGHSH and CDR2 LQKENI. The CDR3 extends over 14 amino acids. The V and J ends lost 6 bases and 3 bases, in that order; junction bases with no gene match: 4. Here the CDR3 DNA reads TGTGCCAGCTCGAGCGGGAGTAGCTACAATGAGCAGTTCTTC. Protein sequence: CASSSGSSYNEQFF.

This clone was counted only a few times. The CDR3 region is CAISGSSPGELFF. The CDR3 bases are TGTGCCATCTCTGGCAGTTCCCCCGGGGAGCTGTTTTTT. This chain joins TRBV10-3 and TRBJ2-2; no definite D call. The CDR3 sequence is 13 residues long. Trimming cost V 8 bases and J 6 bases, with 13 bases left between them. CDR1 and CDR2 (germline): ENHRY, SYGVKD.

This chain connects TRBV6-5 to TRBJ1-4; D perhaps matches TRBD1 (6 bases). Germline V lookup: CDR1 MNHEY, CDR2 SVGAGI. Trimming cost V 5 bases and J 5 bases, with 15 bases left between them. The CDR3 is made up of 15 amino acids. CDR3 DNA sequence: TGTGCCAGCAGTCCCATCAGGGGCGCGAATGAAAAACTGTTTTTT. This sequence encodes CASSPIRGANEKLFF.

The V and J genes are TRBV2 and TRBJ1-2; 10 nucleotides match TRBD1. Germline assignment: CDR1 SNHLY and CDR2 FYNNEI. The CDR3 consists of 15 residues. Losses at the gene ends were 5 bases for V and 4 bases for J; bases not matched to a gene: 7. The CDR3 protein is CASSPLTGGIYGYTF. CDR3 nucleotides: TGTGCCAGCAGTCCCTTGACAGGGGGCATCTATGGCTACACCTTC.

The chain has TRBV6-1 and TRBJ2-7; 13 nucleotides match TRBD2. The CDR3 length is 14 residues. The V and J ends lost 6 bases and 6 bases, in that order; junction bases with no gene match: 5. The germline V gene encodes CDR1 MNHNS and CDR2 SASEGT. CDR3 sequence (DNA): TGTGCCAGCAGGGGGACTAGCGGGATAGGCGAGCAGTACTTC. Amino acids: CASRGTSGIGEQYF.

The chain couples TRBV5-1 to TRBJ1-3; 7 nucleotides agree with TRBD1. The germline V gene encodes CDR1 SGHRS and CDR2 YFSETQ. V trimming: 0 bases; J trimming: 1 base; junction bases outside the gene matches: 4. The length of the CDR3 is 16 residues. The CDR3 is CASSLAGGTSGNTIYF. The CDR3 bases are TGCGCCAGCAGCTTGGCAGGGGGTACGTCTGGAAACACCATATATTTT.

CDR3 amino acids: CASTVVRVGNEQFF. CDR3 nucleotides: TGTGCCAGCACCGTCGTCCGGGTAGGTAATGAGCAGTTCTTC. The rearrangement joins TRBV2 to TRBJ2-1, with no clear D. The ends were cut back, 7 bases at V and 7 bases at J, with 17 bases in the middle. CDR1 SNHLY and CDR2 FYNNEI come from the germline V gene. CDR3 length equals 14 residues. The full variable domain, with the rest looked up from reference TRBV2 and TRBJ2-1, is EPEVTQTPSHQVTQMGQEVILRCVPISNHLYFYWYRQILGQKVEFLVSFYNNEISEKSEIFDDQFSVERPDGSNFTLKIRSTKLEDSAMYFCASTVVRVGNEQFFGPGTRLTVL.

CDR3 sequence (DNA): TGTGCCAGCAGTTATTCTGCCAGGGGGCAAGGCTATGGCTACACCTTC. Its protein is CASSYSARGQGYGYTF. The chain is built from TRBV6-5 and TRBJ1-2, with 8 bases lining up with TRBD1. The CDR3 is 16 residues long. Germline loops: CDR1 MNHEY, CDR2 SVGAGI. Trimming cost V 3 bases and J 4 bases; bases outside gene matches: 10.